This TCR gamma chain came from a study of gamma-delta chains in newborns, infants, children. TCRdb reanalysed the reads via CATT. The repertoire holds 450 to 550 gamma-chain clones, with about 40% as singletons. Trimming cost V 0 bases and J 11 bases; bases outside gene matches: 9. The CDR3 has 14 amino acids. Germline CDR1 EGSNGY, CDR2 YDSYNSKV. This clone was picked up a small number of times. Source material: blood. This TCR derives from a child who was a newborn, infant or young child, either healthy, febrile or measles-vaccinated (not recorded which). This chain links TRGV2 with TRGJP1. CDR3 region: CATWDGPPDWFKIF. The CDR3 DNA reads as TGTGCCACCTGGGACGGGCCCCCGGACTGGTTCAAGATATTT.